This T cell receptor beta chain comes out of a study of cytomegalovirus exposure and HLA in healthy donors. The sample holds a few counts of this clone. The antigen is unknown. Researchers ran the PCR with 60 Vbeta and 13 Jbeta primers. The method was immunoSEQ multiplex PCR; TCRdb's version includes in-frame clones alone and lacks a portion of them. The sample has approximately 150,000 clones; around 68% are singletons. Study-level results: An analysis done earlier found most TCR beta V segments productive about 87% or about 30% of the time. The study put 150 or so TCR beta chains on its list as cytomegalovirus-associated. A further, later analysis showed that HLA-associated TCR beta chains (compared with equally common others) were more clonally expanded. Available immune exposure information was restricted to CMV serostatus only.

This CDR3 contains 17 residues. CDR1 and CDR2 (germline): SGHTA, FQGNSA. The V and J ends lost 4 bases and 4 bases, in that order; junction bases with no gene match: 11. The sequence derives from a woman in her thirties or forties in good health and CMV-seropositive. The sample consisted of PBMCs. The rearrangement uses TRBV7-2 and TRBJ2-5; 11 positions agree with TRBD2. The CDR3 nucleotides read TGTGCCAGCAGCTCTCGATTTAGCGGGAGGGCCCCAGAGACCCAGTACTTC. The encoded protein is CASSSRFSGRAPETQYF.